This T cell receptor (beta chain) was observed in a study of T cell repertoires in ileal Crohn's disease. Study outcomes and limitations: High-frequency clones were more common in sorted CD8 than CD4 cells. Clonality above 26.8% at surgery always came with endoscopic recurrence. Compared with non-smokers, active smokers at surgery showed more clonal expansions.

Details on this clone: Its antigen is not identified.

TCRB immunosequencing input was roughly 500 nanograms of biopsy DNA per sample. Measured with immunoSEQ multiplex PCR; TCRdb has only the in-frame clones, and not every one. The data show around 17,000 clones, around 60% seen once. V was pared by 8 bases and J by 4 bases, with 7 bases of the junction left unmatched. This CDR3 spans 13 amino acids. CDR1 and CDR2 from the germline V gene are SNHLY and FYNNEI. V is TRBV2 and J is TRBJ1-2; 7 nucleotides agree with TRBD1. The source material was ileal tissue. The sequence was obtained from an adult with Crohn's disease. The CDR3 bases are TGTGCCAGCCCCTTGGACAGGCTCTATGGCTACACCTTC. It specifies CASPLDRLYGYTF.